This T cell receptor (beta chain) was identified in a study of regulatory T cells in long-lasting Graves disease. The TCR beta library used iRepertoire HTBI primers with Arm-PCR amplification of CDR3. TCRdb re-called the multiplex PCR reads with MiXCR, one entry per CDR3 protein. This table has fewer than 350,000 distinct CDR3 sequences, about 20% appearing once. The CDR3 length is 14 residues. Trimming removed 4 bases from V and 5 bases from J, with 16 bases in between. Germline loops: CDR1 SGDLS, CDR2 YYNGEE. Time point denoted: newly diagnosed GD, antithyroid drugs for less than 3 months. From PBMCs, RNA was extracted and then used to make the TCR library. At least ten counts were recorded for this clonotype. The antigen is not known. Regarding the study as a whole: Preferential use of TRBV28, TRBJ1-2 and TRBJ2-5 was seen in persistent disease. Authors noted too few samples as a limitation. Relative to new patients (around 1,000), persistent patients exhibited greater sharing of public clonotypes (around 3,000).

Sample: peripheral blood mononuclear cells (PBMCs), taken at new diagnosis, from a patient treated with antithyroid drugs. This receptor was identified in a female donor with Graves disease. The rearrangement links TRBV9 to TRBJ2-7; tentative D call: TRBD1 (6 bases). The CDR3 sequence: CASSPRDMSDEQYF. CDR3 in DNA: TGTGCCAGCAGCCCTCGGGACATGAGTGACGAGCAGTACTTC.